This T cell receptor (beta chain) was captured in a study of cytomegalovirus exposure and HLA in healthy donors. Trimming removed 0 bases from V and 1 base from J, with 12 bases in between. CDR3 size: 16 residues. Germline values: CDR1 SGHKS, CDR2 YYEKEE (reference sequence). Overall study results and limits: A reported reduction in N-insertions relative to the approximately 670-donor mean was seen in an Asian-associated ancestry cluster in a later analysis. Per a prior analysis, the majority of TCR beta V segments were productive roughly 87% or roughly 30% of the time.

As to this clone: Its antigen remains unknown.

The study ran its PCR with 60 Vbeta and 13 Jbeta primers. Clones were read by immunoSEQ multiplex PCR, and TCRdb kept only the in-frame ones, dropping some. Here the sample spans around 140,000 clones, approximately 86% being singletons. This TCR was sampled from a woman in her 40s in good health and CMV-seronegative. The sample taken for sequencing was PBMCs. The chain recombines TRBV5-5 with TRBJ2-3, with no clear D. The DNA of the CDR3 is TGTGCCAGCAGCTTGGGTCAGTCGCCGCGCACAGATACGCAGTATTTT. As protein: CASSLGQSPRTDTQYF. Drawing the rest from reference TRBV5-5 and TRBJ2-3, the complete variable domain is DAGVTQSPTHLIKTRGQQVTLRCSPISGHKSVSWYQQVLGQGPQFIFQYYEKEERGRGNFPDRFSARQFPNYSSELNVNALLLGDSALYLCASSLGQSPRTDTQYFGPGTRLTVL.